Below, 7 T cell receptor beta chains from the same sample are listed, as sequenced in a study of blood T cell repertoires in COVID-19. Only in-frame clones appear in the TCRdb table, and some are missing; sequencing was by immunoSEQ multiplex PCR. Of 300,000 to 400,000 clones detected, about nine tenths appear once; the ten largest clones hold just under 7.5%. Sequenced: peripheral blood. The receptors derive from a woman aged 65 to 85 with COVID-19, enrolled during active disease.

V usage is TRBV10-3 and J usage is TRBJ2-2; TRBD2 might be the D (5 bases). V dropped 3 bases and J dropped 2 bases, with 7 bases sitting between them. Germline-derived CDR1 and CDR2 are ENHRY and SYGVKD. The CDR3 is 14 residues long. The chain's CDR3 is CAISESGNTGELFF. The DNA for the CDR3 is TGTGCCATCAGTGAAAGCGGCAACACCGGGGAGCTGTTTTTT.

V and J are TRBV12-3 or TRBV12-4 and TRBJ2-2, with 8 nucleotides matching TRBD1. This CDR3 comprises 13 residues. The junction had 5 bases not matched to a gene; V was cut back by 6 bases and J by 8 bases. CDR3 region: CASRQTGAGELFF. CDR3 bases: TGTGCCAGCAGGCAGACAGGGGCGGGGGAGCTGTTTTTT.

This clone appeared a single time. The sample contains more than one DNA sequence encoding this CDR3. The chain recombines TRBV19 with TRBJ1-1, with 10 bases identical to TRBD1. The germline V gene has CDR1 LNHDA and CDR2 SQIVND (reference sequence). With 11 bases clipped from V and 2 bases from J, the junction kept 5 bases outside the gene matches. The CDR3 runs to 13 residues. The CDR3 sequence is CASRDRGNTEAFF. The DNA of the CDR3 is TGTGCCTCCCGGGACAGGGGAAACACTGAAGCTTTCTTT. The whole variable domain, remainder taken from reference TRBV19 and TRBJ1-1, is DGGITQSPKYLFRKEGQNVTLSCEQNLNHDAMYWYRQDPGQGLRLIYYSQIVNDFQKGDIAEGYSVSREKKESFPLTVTSAQKNPTAFYLCASRDRGNTEAFFGQGTRLTVV.

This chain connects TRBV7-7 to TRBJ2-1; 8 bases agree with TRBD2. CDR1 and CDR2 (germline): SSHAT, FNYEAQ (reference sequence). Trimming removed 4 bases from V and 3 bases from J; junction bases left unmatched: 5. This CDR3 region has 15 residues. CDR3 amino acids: CASSYSAGDYNEQFF. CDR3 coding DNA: TGTGCCAGCAGCTACTCAGCGGGGGACTACAATGAGCAGTTCTTC.

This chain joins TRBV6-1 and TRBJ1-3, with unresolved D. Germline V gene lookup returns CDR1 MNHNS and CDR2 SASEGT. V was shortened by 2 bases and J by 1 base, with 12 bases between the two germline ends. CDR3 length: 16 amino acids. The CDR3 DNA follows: TGTGCCAGCAGTGAATACCCGACATTATCTGGAAACACCATATATTTT. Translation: CASSEYPTLSGNTIYF.

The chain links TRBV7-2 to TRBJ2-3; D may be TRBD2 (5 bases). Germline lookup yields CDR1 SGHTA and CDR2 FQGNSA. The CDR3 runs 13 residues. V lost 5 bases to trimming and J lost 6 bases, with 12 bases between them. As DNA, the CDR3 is TGTGCCAGCAGCACGGAGGTATCGGATACGCAGTATTTT. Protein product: CASSTEVSDTQYF.

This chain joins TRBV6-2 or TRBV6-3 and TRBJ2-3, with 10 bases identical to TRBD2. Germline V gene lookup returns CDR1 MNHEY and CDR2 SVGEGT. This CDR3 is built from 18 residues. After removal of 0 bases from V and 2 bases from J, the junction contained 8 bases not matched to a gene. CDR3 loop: CASSYSDLAGDYTDTQYF. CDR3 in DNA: TGTGCCAGCAGTTACTCCGACCTAGCGGGGGACTACACAGATACGCAGTATTTT.